What follows are 25 T cell receptor beta chains derived from one specimen sequenced in a study of T cells in Graves' hyperthyroidism and ophthalmopathy. Amplification yielded TCR beta CDR3 regions, with RNA transcripts as the source. The HTBI primer set drove a first-round RT-PCR of the TCR CDR3. TCRdb reprocessed the multiplex PCR reads with MiXCR, giving one entry per CDR3 protein. The sample shows 610,000 or so distinct CDR3 sequences, roughly 50% of them seen only once. Sequenced input: peripheral blood or thyroid tissue (not recorded which). Source of these receptors: a woman aged 18-29 years with Graves' hyperthyroidism.

A remark on this clonotype: This may arise from a read error, as a much more abundant clone is one base away. This chain joins TRBV5-5 and TRBJ1-1; D might be TRBD1 (6 bases). Germline V gene data show CDR1 as SGHKS and CDR2 as YYEKEE (reference sequence). V gave up 4 bases and J gave up 6 bases, with 13 bases separating them. The CDR3 totals 13 residues. As DNA, the CDR3 is TGTGCCAGCAGCCCGACCAGGGGCCCTGAAGCTTTCTTT. This gives the protein CASSPTRGPEAFF.

This clonotype has a handful of counts. The genes are TRBV20-1 and TRBJ2-3; tentatively, D is TRBD1 or TRBD2 (6 bases each). From germline, CDR1 is DFQATT and CDR2 SNEGSKA (reference sequence). This CDR3 has 13 residues. The V gene lost 5 bases and the J gene lost 4 bases, with 13 bases spanning the gap. CDR3 loop: CSASQGLSDTQYF. The CDR3 coding sequence is TGCAGTGCTTCACAGGGACTCTCAGATACGCAGTATTTT.

The table lists this clonotype with many counts. The V and J genes are TRBV18 and TRBJ2-7, with D uncertain. This CDR3 is built from 12 residues. The ends were cut back, 3 bases at V and 3 bases at J, with 6 bases in the middle. Germline V CDR1 and CDR2: KGHSH, LQKENI. The chain's CDR3 is CASSPQNYEQYF. CDR3 coding DNA: TGTGCCAGCTCACCTCAGAACTACGAGCAGTACTTC.

A word on this clonotype: Given a much more abundant clone one base away, this may be a read error. This sequence joins TRBV7-3 and TRBJ1-6; TRBD1 agrees at 7 bases. This CDR3 is 15 amino acids long. Germline loops: CDR1 SGHTA, CDR2 FQGTGA. CDR3: CASSQGGRGTSPLHF. The DNA for the CDR3 is TGCGCCAGCAGCCAAGGGGGCAGGGGTACTTCACCCCTCCACTTT.

There are many counts of this clonotype. The gene calls are TRBV5-5 and TRBJ2-7, with D possibly TRBD1 on 5 matching bases. Trimming stripped 4 bases from V and 2 bases from J, with 16 bases between. The germline V gene has CDR1 SGHKS and CDR2 YYEKEE (reference sequence). CDR3 length equals 15 residues. The CDR3 loop is CASSPTTVNTYEQYF. The CDR3 DNA reads TGTGCCAGCAGCCCTACGACAGTAAATACCTACGAGCAGTACTTC. The whole variable domain, remainder taken from reference TRBV5-5 and TRBJ2-7, is DAGVTQSPTHLIKTRGQQVTLRCSPISGHKSVSWYQQVLGQGPQFIFQYYEKEERGRGNFPDRFSARQFPNYSSELNVNALLLGDSALYLCASSPTTVNTYEQYFGPGTRLTVT.

For this clonotype: Compared with germline, one end of the junction differs, possibly owing to a read error. This chain connects TRBV2 to TRBJ2-3; 8 positions agree with TRBD1. From germline, CDR1 is SNHLY and CDR2 FYNNEI. The CDR3 consists of 16 residues. The CDR3 bases are TGCGCCAGCAGCCCAGGACAGGGTGGGAGCACAGATACGCGGTATTTT. It encodes CASSPGQGGSTDTRYF.

Remarks on this clonotype: An end of the junction does not agree with germline; a read error may underlie this. The CDR3 spells CASREDRANVLTF. The CDR3 DNA reads TGTGCCAGCAGGGAGGACAGGGCGAACGTCCTGACTTTC. The chain is built from TRBV12-3 or TRBV12-4 and TRBJ2-6, with 8 bases identical to TRBD1. The CDR3 is made up of 13 amino acids.

V gene TRBV9 combines with J gene TRBJ2-7; 7 nucleotides line up with TRBD2. The J call may be wrong; the DNA end is better matched by TRBJ2-1. CDR3 length: 13 amino acids. The V gene's germline CDR1 is SGDLS and CDR2 YYNGEE. The CDR3 loop is CASSVITSDEQFF. The CDR3 DNA follows: TGTGCCAGCAGCGTAATAACTAGCGATGAGCAGTTCTTC.

Worth noting for this clonotype: In this CDR3 the conserved last residue, phenylalanine or tryptophan, is missing, so a read error is likely. The DNA is omitted, as the CDR3 cannot be located on it reliably, and the CDR3 follows TCRdb's listing. The chain links TRBV5-1 to TRBJ2-2; the D segment call TRBD1 is taken from the table without a DNA check. The CDR3 is made up of 8 amino acids, end residues included. Germline CDR1 SGHRS, CDR2 YFSETQ. CDR3 sequence: CASGAGTV.

With respect to this clonotype: The junction departs from germline at one end; a sequencing error may be responsible. The chain carries TRBV12-3 or TRBV12-4 and TRBJ2-5; D might be TRBD1 or TRBD2, each matching 5 bases. The CDR3 covers 9 residues. As DNA, the CDR3 is TGTGCCAGCGGGGGTGGGACGGACTTC. It encodes CASGGGTDF.

The CDR3 reads CSSLGSQETQYF. CDR3 nucleotides: TGCAGCAGTTTAGGCAGCCAAGAGACCCAGTACTTC. The chain joins TRBV29-1 to TRBJ2-5; D is unclear. The germline V gene encodes CDR1 SQVTM and CDR2 ANQGSEA. The length of the CDR3 is 12 residues. V lost 8 bases, J lost 1 base, and 11 bases lay in between.

This clonotype was seen a handful of times. The V and J genes are TRBV7-8 and TRBJ2-3; TRBD2 agrees at 8 bases. Germline V gives CDR1 SGHVS, CDR2 FQNEAQ. CDR3 length: 15 residues. V dropped 3 bases and J dropped 6; count of bases not matched to a gene: 8. CDR3 sequence (DNA): TGTGCCAGCAGCTTGTCTGGCGGGAGGATTGATACGCAGTATTTT. Translating it yields CASSLSGGRIDTQYF.

This clonotype was detected many times. J is TRBJ1-2 and V is TRBV20-1; D is uncertain. Per germline, CDR1 DFQATT and CDR2 SNEGSKA (reference sequence). The CDR3 covers 13 residues. Deletions cut 3 bases from V and 1 base from J, with 9 bases between. The CDR3 here is CSARDDLNYGYTF. The CDR3 nucleotides are TGCAGTGCTAGGGACGATCTTAACTATGGCTACACCTTC.

This chain uses TRBV10-3 with TRBJ1-5; a possible D gene is TRBD1 (5 bases). The CDR3 consists of 13 residues. The ends were cut back, 3 bases at V and 6 bases at J, with 9 bases in the middle. Germline lookup yields CDR1 ENHRY and CDR2 SYGVKD. The CDR3 nucleotides are TGTGCCATCAGTGATCGGGGACCTCAGCCCCAGCATTTT. It codes for CAISDRGPQPQHF.

This clonotype has at least ten counts. The chain joins TRBV19 to TRBJ2-6; D may be TRBD2 (7 bases). The V gene lost 7 bases and the J gene lost 2 bases, with 15 bases spanning the gap. The germline V gene encodes CDR1 LNHDA and CDR2 SQIVND (reference sequence). This CDR3 spans 16 amino acids. The CDR3 nucleotides read TGTGCCAGTAACGTGCGGGGGCATGCTGGGGCCAACGTCCTGACTTTC. Residues: CASNVRGHAGANVLTF.

V usage is TRBV15 and J usage is TRBJ1-5; D gene unclear. This CDR3 region has 17 residues. From germline, CDR1 is LNHNV and CDR2 YYDKDF (reference sequence). V was shortened by 3 bases and J by 1 base, with 16 bases between the two germline ends. DNA of the CDR3: TGTGCCACCAGCAGTTCGGACGGGCCGCTAAGCAATCAGCCCCAGCATTTT. Translating it yields CATSSSDGPLSNQPQHF. Based on the CDR3 plus reference TRBV15 and TRBJ1-5, the full variable domain is DAMVIQNPRYQVTQFGKPVTLSCSQTLNHNVMYWYQQKSSQAPKLLFHYYDKDFNNEADTPDNFQSRRPNTSFCFLDIRSPGLGDTAMYLCATSSSDGPLSNQPQHFGDGTRLSIL.

In this sample, this clonotype turned up a few times. This sequence joins TRBV27 and TRBJ2-7; the match to TRBD2 covers 7 bases. CDR3 length: 14 amino acids. CDR1 is MNHEY and CDR2 is SMNVEV in the germline V gene (reference sequence). The J segment lost 6 bases and the V segment lost 7 bases, leaving 12 bases of the junction unmatched. The CDR3 protein is CASTLSGGSSEQYF. The DNA for the CDR3 is TGTGCCAGCACATTGAGTGGCGGGAGTAGCGAGCAGTACTTC.

With respect to this clonotype: Relative to the germline gene, one junction end is altered; a read error may explain this. V gene TRBV10-3 combines with J gene TRBJ2-7, with a possible D match to TRBD1 (6 bases). Germline V gives CDR1 ENHRY, CDR2 SYGVKD. The CDR3 spans 14 residues. Here the CDR3 reads CASSSSSRGQEQYF. DNA for the CDR3: TGTGCCAGCAGTTCATCTAGCAGGGGTCAAGAGCAGTACTTC.

This clonotype was seen many times. The genes are TRBV10-3 and TRBJ1-1; a weak D match, TRBD1 (6 bases). This CDR3 contains 12 residues. V shed 3 bases and J shed 10 bases, with 12 bases lying between them. CDR1 is ENHRY and CDR2 is SYGVKD in the germline V gene. The DNA for the CDR3 is TGTGCCATCAGTGACAGGCAGGGGTTAGCTTTCTTT. The encoded protein is CAISDRQGLAFF.

This clonotype was observed a handful of times. The chain links TRBV7-9 to TRBJ2-1, with 8 bases lining up with TRBD2. V lost 5 bases to trimming and J lost 15 bases; unmatched junction nucleotides: 15. Germline CDR1 SEHNR, CDR2 FQNEAQ (reference sequence). This CDR3 is 14 amino acids long. The CDR3 spells CASSLSRAGGEGFF. CDR3 bases: TGTGCCAGCAGCCTAAGCCGGGCGGGGGGAGAGGGGTTCTTC.

At least ten counts were recorded for this clonotype. The rearrangement uses TRBV6-2 or TRBV6-3 and TRBJ2-7, with D unresolved. Germline loops: CDR1 MNHEY, CDR2 SVGEGT. CDR3 size: 12 residues. V was clipped by 0 bases and J by 7 bases, with 7 bases between them. CDR3 DNA sequence: TGTGCCAGCAGTTACTCGGGCCCAGAGCAGTACTTC. The encoded protein is CASSYSGPEQYF.

The chain combines TRBV29-1 with TRBJ1-1; weak D call: TRBD1 (6 bases). CDR1 and CDR2 (germline): SQVTM, ANQGSEA. This CDR3 is 13 amino acids long. The CDR3: CSEGSGQTTEAFF. The DNA for the CDR3 is TGCAGTGAAGGGTCAGGACAGACTACTGAAGCTTTCTTT.

This clonotype has just a few counts. The chain links TRBV7-2 to TRBJ2-5, with TRBD1 matching over 9 bases. The V gene end was trimmed by 5 bases and the J gene end by 5 bases; junction bases not matched to a gene: 3. CDR1 and CDR2 (germline): SGHTA, FQGNSA. CDR3 length: 13 amino acids. The CDR3: CASSKGQGETQYF. CDR3 coding DNA: TGTGCCAGCAGCAAGGGACAGGGCGAGACCCAGTACTTC.

This clonotype was seen repeatedly, ten times or more. The V and J genes are TRBV11-2 and TRBJ1-1; no firm D call. The V and J ends lost 6 bases and 3 bases respectively, with 11 bases between them. This CDR3 is 13 amino acids long. Germline loops: CDR1 SGHAT, CDR2 FQNNGV. In nucleotides, the CDR3 is TGTGCCAGCAGTTACGACGTGGACACTGAAGCTTTCTTT. Its protein is CASSYDVDTEAFF.

This chain joins TRBV20-1 and TRBJ2-2; no firm D call. Per the germline V gene, CDR1 is DFQATT and CDR2 is SNEGSKA (reference sequence). CDR3 size: 11 residues. Deletions cut 0 bases from V and 8 bases from J, with 4 bases between. The CDR3 sequence: CSAREKGELFF. CDR3 nucleotides: TGCAGTGCTAGAGAGAAAGGGGAGCTGTTTTTT.